Sequencing of this T cell receptor beta chain was carried out in a study of early T cells in non-severe SARS-CoV-2 infection (dated by TCRdb to the early 2020s). With regard to the full study: Because TCR sequencing was done on bulk RNA from unsorted whole blood, the alpha and beta chains could not be paired. What the work shows at the level of the full study, not this receptor alone: VDJdb matching was skewed toward anti-spike CD8 responses and likely underestimated virus-specific expansions, missing private and CD4 specificities.

Spanning cysteine to phenylalanine, the CDR3 consists of 17 amino acids. Kept here is only the CDR3 DNA, which spans 51 bases and is read in frame from base 1. The junction carries 23 bases between V and J, which are trimmed by 5 bases and 2 bases respectively. The germline V gene (reference sequence) supplies CDR1 DFQATT and CDR2 SNEGSKA. A case-control design nested within a healthcare worker cohort in London, UK, was used, with weekly nasopharyngeal swab PCR tests and blood sampling performed. Healthcare workers were recruited between 23 and 31 March 2020, during the week of the UK lockdown, and were followed weekly for up to about 15 weeks. To prepare the library, 5' RACE was applied. Sequencing was carried out with a NextSeq 500. In the TCR library protocol, unique molecular identifiers were attached to individual cDNA molecules to correct for PCR bias and sequencing error. Both TCR alpha and beta chains were sequenced, and tight co-correlation was observed between alpha and beta sequence abundances in each sample. Per the source publication's procedure: Decombinator V4 was used to annotate TCR sequences for V gene, J gene and CDR3. TCRs were defined as expanded if a significant change between any two time points was detected under a Poisson model with p below 0.0001. TCR abundances were normalised to the total number of TCRs sequenced in each sample and reported as counts per million. TRAV1-2 paired with TRAJ12, TRAJ20 or TRAJ33 defined MAIT TCRs, while TRAV10 paired with TRAJ18 defined iNKT TCRs. A search of VDJdb, accessed on 1 November 2021, was run for TCRs annotated to CMV, EBV and SARS-CoV-2, with TCRs annotated for multiple antigens excluded. Using fastp trimming at Q25 and MiXCR clonotype assembly, TCRdb reanalyzed the public sequencing data and kept in-frame beta chains. All rows with the same CDR3 protein become a single entry with the most common DNA and genes. It is TCRdb's table, rather than the study itself, that gives the V and J calls and clone size. The sample table shows around 50,000 distinct CDR3 sequences, and approximately 7.5% are seen once. Under 6.5% of the sample is in the top ten clones.

A few counts support this clonotype. Its antigen target is currently unknown. No per-base quality is available; no much larger clone lies one base away. The sequenced material came from whole blood. The rearranged segments are TRBV20-1 and TRBJ2-3, with a weak D call of TRBD1 (5 bases match). The receptor comes from an adult who was a healthcare worker with PCR-confirmed SARS-CoV-2 infection or an uninfected control (not recorded which). The nucleotide sequence reads TGCAGTGCTGGTAAGCCGGACGAAGGACACTACACAGATACGCAGTATTTT. Its coded protein is CSAGKPDEGHYTDTQYF.